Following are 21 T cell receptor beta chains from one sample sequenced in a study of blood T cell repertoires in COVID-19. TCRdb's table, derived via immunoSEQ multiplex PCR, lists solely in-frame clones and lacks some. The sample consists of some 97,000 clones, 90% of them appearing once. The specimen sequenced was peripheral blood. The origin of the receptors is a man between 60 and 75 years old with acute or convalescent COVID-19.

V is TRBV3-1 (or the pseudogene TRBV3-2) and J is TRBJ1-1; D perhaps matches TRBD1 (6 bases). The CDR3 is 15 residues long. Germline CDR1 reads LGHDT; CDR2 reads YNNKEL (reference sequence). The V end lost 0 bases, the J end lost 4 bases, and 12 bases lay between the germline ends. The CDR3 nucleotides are TGTGCCAGCAGCCAAGACTCTCCCAGGGGCACTGAAGCTTTCTTT. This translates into CASSQDSPRGTEAFF.

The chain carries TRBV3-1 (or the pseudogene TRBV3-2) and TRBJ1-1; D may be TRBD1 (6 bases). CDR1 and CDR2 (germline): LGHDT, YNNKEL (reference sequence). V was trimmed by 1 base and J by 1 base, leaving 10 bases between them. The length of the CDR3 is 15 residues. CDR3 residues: CASSQGAGANTEAFF. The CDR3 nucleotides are TGTGCCAGCAGCCAAGGGGCAGGGGCGAACACTGAAGCTTTCTTT.

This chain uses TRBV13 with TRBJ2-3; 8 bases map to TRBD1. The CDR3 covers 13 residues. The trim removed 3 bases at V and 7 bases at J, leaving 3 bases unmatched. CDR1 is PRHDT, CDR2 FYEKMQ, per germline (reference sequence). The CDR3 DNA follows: TGTGCCAGCAGCTTGAACAGGGGGAATACGCAGTATTTT. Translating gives CASSLNRGNTQYF.

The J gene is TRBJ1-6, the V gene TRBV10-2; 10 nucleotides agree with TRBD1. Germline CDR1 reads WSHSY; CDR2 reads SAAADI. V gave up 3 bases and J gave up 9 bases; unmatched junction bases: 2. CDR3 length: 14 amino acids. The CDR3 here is CASSEDRGRSPLHF. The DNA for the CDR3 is TGCGCCAGCAGTGAAGACAGGGGGCGTTCACCCCTCCACTTT.

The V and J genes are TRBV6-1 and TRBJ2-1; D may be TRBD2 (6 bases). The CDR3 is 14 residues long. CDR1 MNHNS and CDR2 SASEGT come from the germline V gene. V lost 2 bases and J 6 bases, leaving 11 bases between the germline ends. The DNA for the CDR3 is TGTGCCAGCAGTGAAAGGGGACTCCGCAATGAGCAGTTCTTC. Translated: CASSERGLRNEQFF.

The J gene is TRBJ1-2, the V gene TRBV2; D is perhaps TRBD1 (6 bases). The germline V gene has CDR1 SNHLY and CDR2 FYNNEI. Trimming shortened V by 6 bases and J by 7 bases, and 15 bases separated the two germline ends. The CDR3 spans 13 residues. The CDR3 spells CASRTGNKGGYTF. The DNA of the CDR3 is TGTGCCAGCAGGACAGGCAACAAGGGTGGCTACACCTTC.

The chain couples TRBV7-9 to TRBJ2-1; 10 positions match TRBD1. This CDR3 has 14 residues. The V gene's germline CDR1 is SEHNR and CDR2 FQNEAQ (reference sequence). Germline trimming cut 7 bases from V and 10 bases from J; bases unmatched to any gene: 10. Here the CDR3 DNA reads TGTGCCAGCAACCTACCGACAGGGGGCAGGGAGCAGTTCTTC. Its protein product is CASNLPTGGREQFF.

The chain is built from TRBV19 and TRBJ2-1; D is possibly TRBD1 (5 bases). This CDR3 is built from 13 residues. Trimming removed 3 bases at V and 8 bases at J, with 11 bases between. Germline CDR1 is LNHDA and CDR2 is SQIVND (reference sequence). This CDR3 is CASSMVQGHEQFF. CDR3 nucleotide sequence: TGTGCCAGTAGTATGGTCCAGGGCCATGAGCAGTTCTTC.

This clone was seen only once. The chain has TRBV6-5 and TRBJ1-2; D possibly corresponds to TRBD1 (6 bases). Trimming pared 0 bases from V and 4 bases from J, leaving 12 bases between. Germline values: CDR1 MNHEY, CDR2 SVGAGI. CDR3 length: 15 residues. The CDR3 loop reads CASSYSTGNSYGYTF. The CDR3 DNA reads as TGTGCCAGCAGTTACTCTACAGGGAATAGCTATGGCTACACCTTC.

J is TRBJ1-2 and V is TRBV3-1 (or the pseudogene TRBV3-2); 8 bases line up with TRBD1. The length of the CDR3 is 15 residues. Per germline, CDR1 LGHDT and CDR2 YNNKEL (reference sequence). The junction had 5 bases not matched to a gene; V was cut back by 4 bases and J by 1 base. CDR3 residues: CASSLGQGVNYGYTF. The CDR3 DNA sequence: TGTGCCAGCAGCCTAGGACAGGGTGTTAACTATGGCTACACCTTC.

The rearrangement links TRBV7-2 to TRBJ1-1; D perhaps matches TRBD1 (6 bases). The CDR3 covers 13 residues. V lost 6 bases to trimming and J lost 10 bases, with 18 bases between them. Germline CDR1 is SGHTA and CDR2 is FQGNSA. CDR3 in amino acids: CASSWGGPQGAFF. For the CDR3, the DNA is TGTGCCAGCAGTTGGGGGGGGCCCCAGGGAGCTTTCTTT.

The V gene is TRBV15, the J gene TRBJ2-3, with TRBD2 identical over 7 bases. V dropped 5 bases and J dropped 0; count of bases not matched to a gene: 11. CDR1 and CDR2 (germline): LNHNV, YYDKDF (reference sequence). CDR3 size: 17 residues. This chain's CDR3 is CATSPSWKRGSTDTQYF. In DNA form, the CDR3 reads TGTGCCACCAGCCCCTCTTGGAAGCGGGGTAGCACAGATACGCAGTATTTT.

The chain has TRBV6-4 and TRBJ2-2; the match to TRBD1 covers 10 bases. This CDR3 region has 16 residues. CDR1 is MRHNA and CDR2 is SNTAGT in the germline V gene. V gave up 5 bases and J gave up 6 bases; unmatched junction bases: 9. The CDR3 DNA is TGTGCCAGCAGTCCCTCCGGGACAGGGGAGGCCGGGGAGCTGTTTTTT. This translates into CASSPSGTGEAGELFF.

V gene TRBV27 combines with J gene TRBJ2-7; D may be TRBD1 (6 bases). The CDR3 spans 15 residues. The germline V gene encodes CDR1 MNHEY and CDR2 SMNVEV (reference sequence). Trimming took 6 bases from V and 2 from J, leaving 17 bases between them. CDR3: CASRPGRDKAYEQYF. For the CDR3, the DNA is TGTGCCAGCAGACCCGGCCGGGACAAAGCCTACGAGCAGTACTTC.

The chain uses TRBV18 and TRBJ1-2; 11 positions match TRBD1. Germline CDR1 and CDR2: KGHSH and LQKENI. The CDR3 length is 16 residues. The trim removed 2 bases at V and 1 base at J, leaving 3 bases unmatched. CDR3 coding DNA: TGTGCCAGCTCACCAGCGGACAGGGGGCTTAACTATGGCTACACCTTC. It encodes CASSPADRGLNYGYTF. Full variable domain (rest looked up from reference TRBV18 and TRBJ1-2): NAGVMQNPRHLVRRRGQEARLRCSPMKGHSHVYWYRQLPEEGLKFMVYLQKENIIDESGMPKERFSAEFPKEGPSILRIQQVVRGDSAAYFCASSPADRGLNYGYTFGSGTRLTVV.

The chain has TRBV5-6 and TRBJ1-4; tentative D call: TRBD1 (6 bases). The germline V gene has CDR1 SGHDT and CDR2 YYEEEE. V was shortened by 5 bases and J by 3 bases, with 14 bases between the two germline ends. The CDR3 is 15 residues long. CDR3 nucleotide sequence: TGTGCCAGCAGTCACCCAGGGGAGTCTAATGAAAAACTGTTTTTT. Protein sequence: CASSHPGESNEKLFF.

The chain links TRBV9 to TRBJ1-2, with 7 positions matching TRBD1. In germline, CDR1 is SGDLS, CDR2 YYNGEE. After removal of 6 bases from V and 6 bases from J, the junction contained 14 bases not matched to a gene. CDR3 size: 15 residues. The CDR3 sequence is CASTRSGGGYDGYTF. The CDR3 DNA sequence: TGTGCCAGCACCCGAAGCGGAGGGGGCTATGATGGCTACACCTTC.

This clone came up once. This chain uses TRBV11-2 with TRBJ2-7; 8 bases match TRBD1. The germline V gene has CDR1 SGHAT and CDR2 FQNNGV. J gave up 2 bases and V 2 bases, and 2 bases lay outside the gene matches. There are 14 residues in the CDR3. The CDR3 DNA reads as TGTGCCAGCAGCTTACAGGGGGCCGCCTACGAGCAGTACTTC. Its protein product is CASSLQGAAYEQYF. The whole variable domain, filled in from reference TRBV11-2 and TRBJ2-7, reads EAGVAQSPRYKIIEKRQSVAFWCNPISGHATLYWYQQILGQGPKLLIQFQNNGVVDDSQLPKDRFSAERLKGVDSTLKIQPAKLEDSAVYLCASSLQGAAYEQYFGPGTRLTVT.

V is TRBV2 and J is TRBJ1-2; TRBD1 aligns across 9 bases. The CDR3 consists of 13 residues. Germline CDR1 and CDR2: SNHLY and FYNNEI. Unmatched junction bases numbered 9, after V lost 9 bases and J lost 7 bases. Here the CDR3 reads CASPGQGIGGYTF. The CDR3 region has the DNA TGTGCCAGTCCGGGACAGGGAATTGGTGGCTACACCTTC.

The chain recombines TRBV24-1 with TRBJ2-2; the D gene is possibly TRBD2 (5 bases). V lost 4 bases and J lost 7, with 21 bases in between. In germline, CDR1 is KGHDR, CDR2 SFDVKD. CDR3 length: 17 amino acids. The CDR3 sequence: CATSDPVGAGSGGELFF. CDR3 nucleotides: TGTGCCACCAGTGACCCGGTGGGAGCAGGTTCGGGCGGGGAGCTGTTTTTT.

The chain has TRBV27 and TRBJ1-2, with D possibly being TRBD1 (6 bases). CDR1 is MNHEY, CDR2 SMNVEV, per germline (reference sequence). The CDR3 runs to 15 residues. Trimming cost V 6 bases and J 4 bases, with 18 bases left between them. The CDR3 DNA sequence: TGTGCCAGCAGGACCGAGGGCAGGGGTATCTATGGCTACACCTTC. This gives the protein CASRTEGRGIYGYTF.